This TCR beta chain comes out of a study of T cell repertoires in cytomegalovirus infection. Overall study: Newly reported HLA-C-restricted and thoroughly characterized HLA-B-restricted CMV epitopes were employed.

Germline V gene data show CDR1 as SGHDT and CDR2 as YYEEEE. The CDR3 has 15 amino acids. Trimming left V 4 bases short and J 3 bases short, with 14 bases between. MiXCR, applied by TCRdb to the reads, yields one record per CDR3 protein. The sample has 84,000 or so distinct CDR3 sequences, around 49% seen once; the top ten hold 80% to 95%. A note on this clonotype: Its antigen is not known.

The gene calls are TRBV5-6 and TRBJ2-4, with D hard to call. This TCR derives from a human donor in good health (CMV status not recorded). Some clones in this sample may be carry-over from other donors' samples. The material was CD8+ T cells from cultured PBMCs, obtained from culture after CMV antigen stimulation. The CDR3 nucleotides are TGTGCCAGCAGCCGACCGCCGGGTTTCAAAAACATTCAGTACTTC. Its translation is CASSRPPGFKNIQYF.